Here is one T cell receptor beta chain with its context. Antigen specificity is unknown. Germline lookup yields CDR1 MNHEY and CDR2 SVGAGI. This CDR3 contains 15 residues. Trimming removed 5 bases at V and 2 bases at J, with 13 bases between. Data came from immunoSEQ multiplex PCR; TCRdb stores just in-frame clones and leaves some out. The sample yields hundreds of thousands of clones, 55% to 75% seen once. This entry is derived from a study of shared clonotypes between healthy human individuals. Study-wide points: Sorted-subset sequencing, rarefaction showed, was incomplete despite large depth. The study found approximately 5% of naive CD4 clonotypes shared across four donors. Generally, estimated richness proved larger in naive subsets than it did in memory subsets.

Sequenced input: memory CD4+ T cells sorted from blood. Subset given: CD45RA-negative fraction. This TCR was sampled from a woman aged 30 to 39 in good health. This chain connects TRBV6-5 to TRBJ1-3, with D possibly TRBD1 on 5 matching bases. CDR3 DNA sequence: TGTGCCAGCAGTCCTGTAGACAGTCCTGGAAACACCATATATTTT. It encodes CASSPVDSPGNTIYF.